What follows are 23 T cell receptor beta chains derived from one specimen sequenced in a study of shared clonotypes between healthy human individuals. Sequencing used immunoSEQ multiplex PCR; TCRdb keeps in-frame clones, though not all of them. The top ten clones hold roughly 0.36% of a sample with some 2,500,000 clones, approximately 93% of them seen once. The sequencing sample was made of naive CD4+ T cells from PBMCs. Subset here: CD45RA+ positively selected. All receptors come from a man in his late teens or twenties in good health. Some clones in this sample may be carry-over from other donors' samples.

The rearrangement uses TRBV7-2 and TRBJ2-1; D call uncertain. The CDR3 spans 16 residues. Germline V gene sequence: CDR1 SGHTA, CDR2 FQGNSA. Trimming removed 6 bases at V and 0 bases at J, with 15 bases between. CDR3 protein: CASRWGGLGSYNEQFF. The CDR3 coding sequence is TGTGCCAGCAGGTGGGGTGGCCTCGGCTCCTACAATGAGCAGTTCTTC. The full variable domain, with the rest looked up from reference TRBV7-2 and TRBJ2-1, is GAGVSQSPSNKVTEKGKDVELRCDPISGHTALYWYRQSLGQGLEFLIYFQGNSAPDKSGLPSDRFSAERTGGSVSTLTIQRTQQEDSAVYLCASRWGGLGSYNEQFFGPGTRLTVL.

The chain joins TRBV6-1 to TRBJ1-5, with D maybe TRBD1 (5 bases). CDR1 is MNHNS and CDR2 is SASEGT in the germline V gene. Between the trimmed V and J ends, which lost 1 base and 7 bases, there was a span of 11 bases. CDR3 length: 14 amino acids. The CDR3 DNA reads TGTGCCAGCAGTGAAGATATTGACAGACAGCCCCAGCATTTT. Protein product: CASSEDIDRQPQHF.

The V gene is TRBV15, the J gene TRBJ2-3, with D perhaps being TRBD1 or TRBD2 (5 bases each). CDR3 length: 15 amino acids. Looked up from germline, CDR1 is LNHNV and CDR2 is YYDKDF (reference sequence). Trimming left V 5 bases short and J 5 bases short, with 17 bases between. This chain's CDR3 is CATSGTGVIGDTQYF. CDR3 coding DNA: TGTGCCACCAGCGGGACCGGGGTAATAGGAGATACGCAGTATTTT.

This clone was seen just once. Other nucleotide sequences from this sample produce the same CDR3. J is TRBJ2-5 and V is TRBV18, with a possible D match to TRBD1 (6 bases). The CDR3 covers 13 residues. Trimming cost V 3 bases and J 5 bases, with 10 bases left between them. Germline loops: CDR1 KGHSH, CDR2 LQKENI. The CDR3 sequence: CASSPTGRETQYF. The CDR3 DNA reads as TGTGCCAGCTCACCCACAGGGCGGGAGACCCAGTACTTC.

DNA for the CDR3: TGCGCCAGCAGCTTCGACGCGCCTCCGGGAGGAAACACCATATATTTT. Translated, it gives CASSFDAPPGGNTIYF. The chain is built from TRBV5-1 and TRBJ1-3; D remains ambiguous. V shed 2 bases and J shed 4 bases, with 16 bases lying between them. CDR3 length: 16 residues. Germline loops: CDR1 SGHRS, CDR2 YFSETQ.

The rearrangement links TRBV29-1 to TRBJ2-5; 8 positions match TRBD1. The J call may be mistaken, given a closer DNA end match to TRBJ2-7. The germline V gene encodes CDR1 SQVTM and CDR2 ANQGSEA. The CDR3 sequence is 13 residues long. The chain's CDR3 is CSAQGAGIHEQYF. CDR3 DNA: TGCAGCGCCCAGGGGGCAGGTATCCACGAGCAGTACTTC.

V usage is TRBV19 and J usage is TRBJ2-5; no clear D. V was pared by 6 bases and J by 1 base, with 15 bases between. This CDR3 comprises 15 residues. The germline V gene has CDR1 LNHDA and CDR2 SQIVND (reference sequence). This CDR3 is CASREKGAAQETQYF. The CDR3 DNA sequence: TGTGCCAGTAGGGAGAAGGGCGCGGCCCAAGAGACCCAGTACTTC. Based on the CDR3 plus reference TRBV19 and TRBJ2-5, the full variable domain is DGGITQSPKYLFRKEGQNVTLSCEQNLNHDAMYWYRQDPGQGLRLIYYSQIVNDFQKGDIAEGYSVSREKKESFPLTVTSAQKNPTAFYLCASREKGAAQETQYFGPGTRLLVL.

CDR3 sequence reads: CASSEFSGQETQYF. CDR3 coding DNA: TGTGCCAGCAGCGAGTTTAGTGGCCAAGAGACCCAGTACTTC. V usage is TRBV11-2 and J usage is TRBJ2-5; D is uncertain. CDR1 and CDR2 from the germline V gene are SGHAT and FQNNGV. The CDR3 is 14 amino acids. With 5 bases removed from V and 1 base from J, the gap between germline ends came to 11 bases.

The V and J genes are TRBV18 and TRBJ2-1; D perhaps matches TRBD2 (6 bases). Trimming shortened V by 3 bases and J by 3 bases, and 12 bases separated the two germline ends. The CDR3 loop spans 15 amino acids. Germline V lookup: CDR1 KGHSH, CDR2 LQKENI. The CDR3 region is CASSPPGERYNEQFF. CDR3 coding DNA: TGTGCCAGCTCACCTCCGGGGGAGCGCTACAATGAGCAGTTCTTC.

V gene TRBV5-1 combines with J gene TRBJ2-6; unclear D gene. Germline V CDR1 and CDR2: SGHRS, YFSETQ. V lost 4 bases and J lost 0, with 8 bases in between. This CDR3 is built from 15 residues. The CDR3 nucleotides are TGCGCCAGCAGCCCTGACCACTCTGGGGCCAACGTCCTGACTTTC. Translation: CASSPDHSGANVLTF.

The J gene is TRBJ1-2, the V gene TRBV6-1; D remains ambiguous. Trimming removed 5 bases at V and 8 bases at J, with 15 bases between. The length of the CDR3 is 13 residues. Germline V gene sequence: CDR1 MNHNS, CDR2 SASEGT. As DNA, the CDR3 is TGTGCCAGCAGTCTAAGCATGTCGGACGGCTACACCTTC. Protein product: CASSLSMSDGYTF.

The V and J genes are TRBV28 and TRBJ2-2; D unclear. The CDR3 spans 15 residues. The germline V gene has CDR1 MDHEN and CDR2 SYDVKM. V was shortened by 7 bases and J by 4 bases, with 16 bases between the two germline ends. The CDR3 reads CASIFLKGGTGELFF. The CDR3 bases are TGTGCCAGCATTTTCTTAAAGGGTGGCACCGGGGAGCTGTTTTTT.

In DNA, the CDR3 is TGCAGCGTCAAACAGGGGGCTAGGGGCTACACCTTC. Translation gives CSVKQGARGYTF. The rearrangement uses TRBV29-1 and TRBJ1-2; 9 nucleotides align to TRBD1. This CDR3 is built from 12 residues. J was trimmed by 8 bases and V by 6 bases; bases with no gene match: 7. Germline V gene lookup returns CDR1 SQVTM and CDR2 ANQGSEA.

The V call is TRBV7-2, the J call TRBJ1-2, with 7 nucleotides matching TRBD1. J gave up 2 bases and V 5 bases, and 8 bases lay outside the gene matches. CDR3 length equals 15 residues. The V gene's germline CDR1 is SGHTA and CDR2 FQGNSA. This chain's CDR3 is CASSLLATGNYGYTF. As DNA, the CDR3 is TGTGCCAGCAGCCTACTCGCGACAGGGAACTATGGCTACACCTTC.

This rearrangement joins TRBV30 to TRBJ2-1; the D gene is possibly TRBD2 (5 bases). In germline, CDR1 is GTSNPN, CDR2 SVGIG (reference sequence). The CDR3 length is 15 residues. V lost 1 base and J 1 base, leaving 11 bases between the germline ends. The CDR3 protein is CAWSALTGSYNEQFF. The CDR3 DNA reads as TGTGCCTGGAGTGCCCTAACGGGGTCCTACAATGAGCAGTTCTTC.

CDR3 bases: TGCGCCAGCCGACCGGAGAAGGGCAGTGAGGGTGGCTACACCTTC. This codes for CASRPEKGSEGGYTF. The chain recombines TRBV4-1 with TRBJ1-2; unclear D gene. The length of the CDR3 is 15 residues. V dropped 8 bases and J dropped 7 bases, with 23 bases sitting between them. Germline loops: CDR1 MGHRA, CDR2 YSYEKL.

V usage is TRBV19 and J usage is TRBJ2-6, with TRBD2 as a possible D gene (6 bases). Between the trimmed V and J ends, which lost 5 bases and 0 bases, there was a span of 17 bases. This CDR3 spans 18 amino acids. In germline, CDR1 is LNHDA, CDR2 SQIVND (reference sequence). The CDR3 loop is CASSQPRGGLSGANVLTF. The DNA of the CDR3 is TGTGCCAGTAGTCAACCCCGAGGAGGGCTCTCTGGGGCCAACGTCCTGACTTTC. Looking up the rest from reference TRBV19 and TRBJ2-6 gives the full variable domain: DGGITQSPKYLFRKEGQNVTLSCEQNLNHDAMYWYRQDPGQGLRLIYYSQIVNDFQKGDIAEGYSVSREKKESFPLTVTSAQKNPTAFYLCASSQPRGGLSGANVLTFGAGSRLTVL.

The chain is built from TRBV5-1 and TRBJ2-7; D perhaps matches TRBD1 (5 bases). The CDR3 consists of 12 residues. The germline V and J ends were trimmed by 0 bases and 6 bases, with 7 bases remaining between them. Germline values: CDR1 SGHRS, CDR2 YFSETQ. Written as DNA, the CDR3 is TGCGCCAGCAGCTTGGCAGGGTTCGAGCAGTACTTC. Its translation: CASSLAGFEQYF.

This clone was recorded once. The chain has TRBV27 and TRBJ2-1; 10 nucleotides line up with TRBD2. CDR3 length: 17 residues. J lost 9 bases, V lost 2 bases, and 13 bases had no gene match. In germline, CDR1 is MNHEY, CDR2 SMNVEV (reference sequence). The DNA for the CDR3 is TGTGCCAGCAGTTTACTCGCGGTTAGCGGGAGGTTCGGTGAGCAGTTCTTC. It is translated as CASSLLAVSGRFGEQFF.

The rearrangement uses TRBV15 and TRBJ2-5; D gene ambiguous. Germline-derived CDR1 and CDR2 are LNHNV and YYDKDF (reference sequence). Trimming took 9 bases from V and 5 from J, leaving 16 bases between them. CDR3 length: 13 residues. CDR3 region: CATARDGRETQYF. Written as DNA, the CDR3 is TGTGCCACAGCCCGAGACGGCCGGGAGACCCAGTACTTC.

J is TRBJ1-3 and V is TRBV7-2; TRBD1 might be the D (5 bases). The germline V gene has CDR1 SGHTA and CDR2 FQGNSA. The V gene lost 5 bases and the J gene lost 0 bases, with 14 bases spanning the gap. The CDR3 has 16 residues. The CDR3 DNA reads as TGTGCCAGCAGCCTACAGGCGTTATTCTCTGGAAACACCATATATTTT. This sequence encodes CASSLQALFSGNTIYF. The variable domain in full, with the rest retrieved from reference TRBV7-2 and TRBJ1-3, is GAGVSQSPSNKVTEKGKDVELRCDPISGHTALYWYRQSLGQGLEFLIYFQGNSAPDKSGLPSDRFSAERTGGSVSTLTIQRTQQEDSAVYLCASSLQALFSGNTIYFGEGSWLTVV.

This clone appeared a single time. The V and J genes are TRBV27 and TRBJ1-1; D is perhaps TRBD1 (6 bases). The germline V gene has CDR1 MNHEY and CDR2 SMNVEV (reference sequence). V was cut by 7 bases and J by 1 base, with 22 bases left in between. CDR3 length: 17 residues. The CDR3 loop is CASTQRGGALKNTEAFF. CDR3 DNA: TGTGCCAGCACTCAGAGGGGGGGGGCCTTGAAGAACACTGAAGCTTTCTTT.

The CDR3 here is CASSSNAGTGGSETQYF. The CDR3 region has the DNA TGTGCCAGCAGCTCAAATGCCGGGACAGGGGGCTCCGAGACCCAGTACTTC. The rearrangement uses TRBV7-6 and TRBJ2-5; 12 bases align to TRBD1. The CDR3 totals 17 residues. The ends lost 4 bases at V and 5 bases at J; junction bases unmatched: 11. Germline V CDR1 and CDR2: SGHVS, FNYEAQ. The variable domain in full, completed from reference TRBV7-6 and TRBJ2-5, reads GAGVSQSPRYKVTKRGQDVALRCDPISGHVSLYWYRQALGQGPEFLTYFNYEAQQDKSGLPNDRFSAERPEGSISTLTIQRTEQRDSAMYRCASSSNAGTGGSETQYFGPGTRLLVL.